The clone carrying this TCR beta chain has only one observation. Its antigen is not identified. This sample stems from a study of graft-versus-host responses after intestinal transplantation. Repertoires were generated with immunoSEQ multiplex PCR, while TCRdb's copy carries only in-frame clones and drops some. Among tens of thousands of clones listed, 80% to 95% were seen once. Trimming took off 2 bases at V and 0 bases at J, with 10 bases between the two ends. CDR1 is MNHEY and CDR2 is SVGAGI in the germline V gene. The CDR3 is 15 amino acids. This sequence was found in a human donor who received an intestinal transplant. The chain carries TRBV6-5 and TRBJ1-1; no firm D call. Material: unstimulated CD4+ T cells sorted from spleen or lymph node cells, obtained before intestinal transplant. CDR3 nucleotides: TGTGCCAGCAGTTACGATACCTTCTTGAACACTGAAGCTTTCTTT. Translation gives CASSYDTFLNTEAFF.